This record concerns one T cell receptor (beta chain) sequence. The sample belongs to a study of blood T cell repertoires in COVID-19. As originally analysed: Scientists estimated how many nucleated cells there were by amplifying reference gene primers. Method: immunoSEQ multiplex PCR; TCRdb's copy keeps in-frame clones and lacks some. The V and J calls and clone size are taken from that table; D and trimming were inferred from the DNA. The repertoire holds around 110,000 clones, with about 80% as singletons. V shed 5 bases and J 4 bases; nucleotides not matched to a gene: 3. The CDR3 is 14 amino acids. CDR1 is KGHDR and CDR2 is SFDVKD in the germline V gene.

The source of this sequence is a man between 65 and 80 years old with active or convalescent COVID-19. V usage is TRBV24-1 and J usage is TRBJ2-3; 9 bases map to TRBD2. The source material was peripheral blood. CDR3: CATSAAGGADTQYF. For the CDR3, the DNA is TGTGCCACCAGTGCCGCGGGAGGGGCAGATACGCAGTATTTT.